This T cell receptor beta chain was recorded in a study of T cells in localized non-small cell lung cancer. The study, taken as a whole, reports: Uninvolved neighboring lung showed the greatest T cell clonality, exceeding tumor. In adjacent lung appeared a median 57 of the top 100 tumor clones.

Profiled with immunoSEQ multiplex PCR; TCRdb holds only in-frame clones, not every one. The table lists fewer than 8,500 clones, around 87% of them singletons, with about 28% in the top ten. This clone was observed a few times. Its antigen is still unknown. This sample comprised peripheral blood, obtained before any cancer treatment. The TCR sequence derives from a male donor aged 60 or over with stage III lung adenocarcinoma.

The CDR3 bases are TGTGCCACCAGGCCGCCCGGGGAGCTGTTTTTT. The encoded protein is CATRPPGELFF. The chain is built from TRBV10-3 and TRBJ2-2; D is uncertain. Germline V CDR1 and CDR2: ENHRY, SYGVKD. With 10 bases removed from V and 6 bases from J, the gap between germline ends came to 9 bases. The CDR3 runs to 11 residues.